This T cell receptor beta chain originates from a study of T cells in women clearing cervical HPV infection. General study points: A classifier using richness and V gene abundances reached an AUC of about 0.83.

Per the germline V gene, CDR1 is SNHLY and CDR2 is FYNNEI. Trimming at V came to 1 base and at J to 0 bases, leaving 1 base not matched to a gene. The length of the CDR3 is 15 residues. The protocol was immunoSEQ multiplex PCR, while the TCRdb copy is restricted to in-frame clones and leaves out a portion. This table holds tens of thousands of clones. Notes on this clone: As yet, its antigen is unknown. Sequencing ends 3 residues short of the CDR3 end; the germline J gene provides the rest.

The source of this sequence is a woman between 18 and 75 years old with a cervical HPV16 infection that either progressed to CIN3+ or cleared (not recorded which). Source material: blood buffy coat. The chain combines TRBV2 with TRBJ2-3; 7 bases fit TRBD2. The DNA read from the CDR3 is TGTGCCAGCAGTGAAGAGCGGGGCAGCACAGATACG. It translates to CASSEERGSTDT. The full CDR3 protein reads CASSEERGSTDTQYF.